Below, one T cell receptor beta chain is given with its context. Its matching antigen is unknown. Clones were read by immunoSEQ multiplex PCR, and TCRdb kept only the in-frame ones, dropping some. The sample includes around 40,000 clones, roughly 91% of them seen just once. The data were taken from a study of resident and recirculating memory T cells in vitiligo. The length of the CDR3 is 15 residues. The germline V gene encodes CDR1 SGHTA and CDR2 FQGNSA. V was cut by 3 bases and J by 6 bases, with 14 bases left in between. Regarding the study as a whole: No unique dominant TCR clone was found in vitiligo lesions.

Sequenced sample: blood. This chain links TRBV7-2 with TRBJ1-4; the D gene is possibly TRBD1 (5 bases). This receptor was taken from a male donor with vitiligo. This CDR3 is CASSFAPGFDEKLFF. Written as DNA, the CDR3 is TGTGCCAGCAGCTTTGCACCAGGGTTCGATGAAAAACTGTTTTTT.